This T cell receptor (beta chain) was sequenced for a study of blood T cell repertoires in COVID-19. Study-level information: PBMCs, B-cell-depleted T cells, or T cells provided the cDNA or gDNA that made up the material.

Only one count was recorded for this clone. The table came from immunoSEQ multiplex PCR; TCRdb's copy has only in-frame clones and leaves some out. The sample consists of about 81,000 clones, 82% of them appearing once. Per the germline V gene, CDR1 is SQVTM and CDR2 is ANQGSEA. Trimming shortened V by 3 bases and J by 3 bases, and 21 bases separated the two germline ends. The CDR3 is 16 amino acids. The specimen sequenced was peripheral blood. The chain links TRBV29-1 to TRBJ2-7; possibly TRBD1 for D (5 bases). The receptor was derived from a human donor in a cohort sampled during active COVID-19. The CDR3 DNA follows: TGCAGCGTTGACGGAGTTGGAGCAGGGCTCGGCTACGAGCAGTACTTC. Translated: CSVDGVGAGLGYEQYF.